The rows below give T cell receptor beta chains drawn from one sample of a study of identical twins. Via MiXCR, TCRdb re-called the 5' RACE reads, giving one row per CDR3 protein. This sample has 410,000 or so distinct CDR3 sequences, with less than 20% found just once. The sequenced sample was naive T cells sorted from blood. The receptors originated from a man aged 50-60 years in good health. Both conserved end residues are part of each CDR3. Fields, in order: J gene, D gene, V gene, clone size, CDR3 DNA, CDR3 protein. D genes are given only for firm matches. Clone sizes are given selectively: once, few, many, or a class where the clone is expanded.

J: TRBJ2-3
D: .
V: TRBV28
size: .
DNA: TGTGCCAGCAGCACCGGAGTAGATACGCAGTATTTT
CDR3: CASSTGVDTQYF

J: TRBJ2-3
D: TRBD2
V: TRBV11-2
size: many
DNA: TGTGCCAGCAGCGGGCTAGCGGGAGCATCCGATGCGCAGTATTTT
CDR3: CASSGLAGASDAQYF

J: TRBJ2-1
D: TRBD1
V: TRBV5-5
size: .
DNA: TGTGCCAGCAGCCCTCTCGGACAGGTTTCGGTCGATGAGCAGTTCTTC
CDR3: CASSPLGQVSVDEQFF

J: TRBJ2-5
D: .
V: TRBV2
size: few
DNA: TGTGCCAGCGGTACAGTAGGGGAGACCCAGTACTTC
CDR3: CASGTVGETQYF

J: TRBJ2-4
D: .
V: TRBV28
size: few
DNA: TGTGCCAGCAGTTCAGGGGTCAAAAACATTCAGTACTTC
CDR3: CASSSGVKNIQYF

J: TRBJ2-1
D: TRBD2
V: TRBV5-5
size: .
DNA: TGTGCCAGCAGAGGTTCGGGCGGGAGGATACTTTACAATGAGCAGTTCTTC
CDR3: CASRGSGGRILYNEQFF

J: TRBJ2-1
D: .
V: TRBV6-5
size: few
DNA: TGTGCCAGCAGTTACAGACCACTATACAATGAGCAGTTCTTC
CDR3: CASSYRPLYNEQFF

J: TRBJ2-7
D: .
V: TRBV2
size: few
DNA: TGTGCCGCGAACGAGAGAAGGGTGGATGATCCAACCTACGAGCAGTACTTC
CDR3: CAANERRVDDPTYEQYF

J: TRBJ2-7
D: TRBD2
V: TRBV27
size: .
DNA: TGTGCCAGCAGTCGGCGGGAGGACTACGAGCAGTACTTC
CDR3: CASSRREDYEQYF

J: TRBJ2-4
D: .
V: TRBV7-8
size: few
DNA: TGTGCCAGCAGCTCAAACAGGGTTGTAGCCAAAAACATTCAGTACTTC
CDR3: CASSSNRVVAKNIQYF

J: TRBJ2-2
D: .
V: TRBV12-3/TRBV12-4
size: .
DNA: TGTGCCAGCAGTTTCCTGTCTGGAACCGGGGAGCTGTTTTTT
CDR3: CASSFLSGTGELFF

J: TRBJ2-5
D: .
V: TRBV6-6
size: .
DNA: TGTGCCAGCAGCGGGACAAATCAAGAGACCCAGTACTTC
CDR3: CASSGTNQETQYF

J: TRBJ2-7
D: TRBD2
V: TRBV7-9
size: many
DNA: TGTGCCAGCAGCTCAGCTAGCGGGGGCGAGGAGCAGTACTTC
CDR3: CASSSASGGEEQYF

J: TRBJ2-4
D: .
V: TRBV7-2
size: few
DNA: TGTGCCAGCCGTTCGGGTGGAAACATTCAGTACTTC
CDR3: CASRSGGNIQYF

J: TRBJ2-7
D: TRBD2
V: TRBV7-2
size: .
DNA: TGTGCCAGCAGCCGCACGGCGGGAGCGAAGTCCTACGAGCAGTACTTC
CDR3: CASSRTAGAKSYEQYF

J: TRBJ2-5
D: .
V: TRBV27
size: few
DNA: TGTGCCAGCAGCAGGCGGGGCAGCGGGGAGACCCAGTACTTC
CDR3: CASSRRGSGETQYF

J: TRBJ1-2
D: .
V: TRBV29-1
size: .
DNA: TGCAGCGTTGAAGCTGGAGATGGCTACACCTTC
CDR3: CSVEAGDGYTF

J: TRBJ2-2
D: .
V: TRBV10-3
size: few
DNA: TGTGCCATCACCGAGACCGGGGAGCTGTTTTTT
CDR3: CAITETGELFF

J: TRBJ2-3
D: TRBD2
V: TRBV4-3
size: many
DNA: TGCACCAGCAGCCAAGTGGGGGGGGCAGATACGCAGTATTTT
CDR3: CTSSQVGGADTQYF

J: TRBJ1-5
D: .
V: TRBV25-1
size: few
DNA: TGTGCCAGCAGTGAATCCCAGCCCCAGCATTTT
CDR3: CASSESQPQHF

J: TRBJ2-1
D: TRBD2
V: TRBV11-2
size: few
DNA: TGTGCCAGCAGCATAGATGGGACTAGCGGGGGGGCCTACAATGAGCAGTTCTTC
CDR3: CASSIDGTSGGAYNEQFF

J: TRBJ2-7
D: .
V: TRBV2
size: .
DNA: TGTGCCAGCAGTGAAATAGTAGGGGCCAACTCCTACGAGCAGTACTTC
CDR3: CASSEIVGANSYEQYF

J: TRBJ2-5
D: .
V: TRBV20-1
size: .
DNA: TGCAGTGCAAGGGACGATCTTGAGACCCAGTACTTC
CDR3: CSARDDLETQYF

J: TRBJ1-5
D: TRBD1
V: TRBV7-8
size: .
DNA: TGTGCCAGCAGCGCCCGAGACAGGGGGATCCAGCCCCAGCATTTT
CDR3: CASSARDRGIQPQHF

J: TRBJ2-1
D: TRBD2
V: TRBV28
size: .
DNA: TGTGCCAGCACGATTGGGACTAGCGGGAGCAATGAGCAGTTCTTC
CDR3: CASTIGTSGSNEQFF

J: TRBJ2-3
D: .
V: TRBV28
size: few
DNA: TGTGCCAGCAGTTTACCCCAGCTGGGGGCCCTCTACACAGATACGCAGTATTTT
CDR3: CASSLPQLGALYTDTQYF

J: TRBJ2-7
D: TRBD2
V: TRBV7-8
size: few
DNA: TGTGCCAGCAGCTTATCGGGAGGGACTACCTACGAGCAGTACTTC
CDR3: CASSLSGGTTYEQYF

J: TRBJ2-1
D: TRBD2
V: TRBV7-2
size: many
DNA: TGTGCCAGCAGCACTACTAGCGGGAGCTACAATGAGCAGTTCTTC
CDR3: CASSTTSGSYNEQFF

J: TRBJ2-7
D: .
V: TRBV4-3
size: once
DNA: TGCGCCAGCAGCCAAAGAGGCCATACCGGCTCCTACGAGCAGTACTTC
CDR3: CASSQRGHTGSYEQYF

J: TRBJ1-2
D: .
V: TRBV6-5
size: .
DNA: TGTGCCAGCAGTTACGATCGCAGTGTTCGGGGGGCGCGCGGCTACACCTTC
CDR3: CASSYDRSVRGARGYTF

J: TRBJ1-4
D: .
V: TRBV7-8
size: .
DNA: TGTGCCAGCAGCTTATTCCGGGAAACTAATGAAAAACTGTTTTTT
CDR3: CASSLFRETNEKLFF

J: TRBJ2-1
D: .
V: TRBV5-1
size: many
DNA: TGCGCCAGCAGCGGCGGTCTCTCCTACAATGAGCAGTTCTTC
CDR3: CASSGGLSYNEQFF

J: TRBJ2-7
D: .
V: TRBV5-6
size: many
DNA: TGTGCCAGCAGCACCGGTCCCGGATTCCCGCAGTACTTC
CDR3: CASSTGPGFPQYF

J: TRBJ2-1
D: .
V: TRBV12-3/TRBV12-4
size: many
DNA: TGTGCCAGCAGTTTATGGGCCGAGGTGGACAATGAGCAGTTCTTC
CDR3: CASSLWAEVDNEQFF

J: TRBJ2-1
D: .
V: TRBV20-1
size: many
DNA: TGCAGTGCTAGAGCCCTGGAGGGGGCCTACAATGAGCAGTTCTTC
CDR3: CSARALEGAYNEQFF

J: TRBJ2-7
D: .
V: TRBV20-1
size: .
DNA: TGCAGTGCTAGAGGGTGGGACTCCTACGAGCAGTACTTC
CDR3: CSARGWDSYEQYF

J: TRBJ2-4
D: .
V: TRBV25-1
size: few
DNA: TGTGCCAGCAGTGATAGGACTTTAGCCAAAAACATTCAGTACTTC
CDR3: CASSDRTLAKNIQYF

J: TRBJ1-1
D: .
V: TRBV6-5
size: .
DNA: TGTGCCAGCAGTTCCCTAGGGTATGGGAACACTGAAGCTTTCTTT
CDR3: CASSSLGYGNTEAFF

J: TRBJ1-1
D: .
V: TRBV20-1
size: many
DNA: TGCAGTGCTAGAGCCCCCCAGGGAGGAACTGAAGCTTTCTTT
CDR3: CSARAPQGGTEAFF

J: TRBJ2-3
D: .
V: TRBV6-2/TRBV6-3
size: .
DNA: TGTGCCAGCACCCGGGAGACAACAGATACGCAGTATTTT
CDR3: CASTRETTDTQYF

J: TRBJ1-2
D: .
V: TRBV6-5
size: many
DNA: TGTGCCAGCAGTTACTCGCTAGGAACTAACTATGGCTACACCTTC
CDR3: CASSYSLGTNYGYTF

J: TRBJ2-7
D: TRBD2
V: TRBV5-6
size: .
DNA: TGTGCCAGCAGCTTGTGGCTTAGCGGGAGTGTAGCGTACGAGCAGTACTTC
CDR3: CASSLWLSGSVAYEQYF

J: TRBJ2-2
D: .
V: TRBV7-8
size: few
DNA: TGTGCCAGCATGGAGGGAAACACCGGGGAGCTGTTTTTT
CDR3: CASMEGNTGELFF

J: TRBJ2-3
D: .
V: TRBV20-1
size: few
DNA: TGCAGTGCTAATAGCAGGAGCACAGATACGCAGTATTTT
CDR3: CSANSRSTDTQYF

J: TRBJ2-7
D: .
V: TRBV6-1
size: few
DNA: TGTGCCAGCAGTGTGAGGGTTGCCTACGAGCAGTACTTC
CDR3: CASSVRVAYEQYF

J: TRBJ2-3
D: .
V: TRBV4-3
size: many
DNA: TGCGCCAGCAGCCTTACCGGGACCTCTATCACAGATACGCAGTATTTT
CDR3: CASSLTGTSITDTQYF

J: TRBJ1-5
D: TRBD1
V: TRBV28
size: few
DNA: TGTGCCAGCAGTCCTTCCCGACAGGGACGGAATCAGCCCCAGCATTTT
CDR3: CASSPSRQGRNQPQHF

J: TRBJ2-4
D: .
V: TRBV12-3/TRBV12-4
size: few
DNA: TGTGCCAGCAGTTTAGCCCCGTCGCCCATTCAGTACTTC
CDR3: CASSLAPSPIQYF

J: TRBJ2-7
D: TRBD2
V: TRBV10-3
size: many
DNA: TGTGCCATCAGTGGTTTAGCGGGAAACTTGAACGAGCAGTACTTC
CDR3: CAISGLAGNLNEQYF